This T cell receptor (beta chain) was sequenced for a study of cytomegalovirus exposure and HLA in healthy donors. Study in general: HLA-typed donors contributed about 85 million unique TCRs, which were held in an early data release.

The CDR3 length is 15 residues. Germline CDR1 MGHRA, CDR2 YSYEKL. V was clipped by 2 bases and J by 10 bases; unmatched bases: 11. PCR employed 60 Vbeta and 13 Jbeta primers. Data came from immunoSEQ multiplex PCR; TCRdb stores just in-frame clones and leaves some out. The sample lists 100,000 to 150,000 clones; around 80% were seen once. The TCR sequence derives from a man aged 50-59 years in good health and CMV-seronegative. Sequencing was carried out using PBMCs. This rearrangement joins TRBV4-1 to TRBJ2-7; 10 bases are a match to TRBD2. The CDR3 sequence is CASSQLQSLAGAQYF. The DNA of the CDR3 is TGCGCCAGCAGCCAACTCCAATCTCTAGCGGGAGCCCAGTACTTC.